The subject of this entry is one T cell receptor (beta chain). In germline, CDR1 is SGHTS, CDR2 YDEGEE. V shed 3 bases and J shed 6 bases, with 9 bases lying between them. The CDR3 sequence is 13 residues long. Sequencing used immunoSEQ multiplex PCR; TCRdb keeps in-frame clones, though not all of them. This sample yields roughly 120,000 clones, of which about 95% are seen a single time; 3.6% belongs to the top ten. This specimen comes from a study of control samples from healthy donors and cancer patients. This clonotype originated in a man younger than 45 in good health. The chain combines TRBV5-8 with TRBJ2-2; D call uncertain. Sequenced material: blood. The CDR3 region is CASSSLAPGELFF. The CDR3, as DNA: TGTGCCAGCAGCTCATTGGCTCCCGGGGAGCTGTTTTTT.